The 10 T cell receptor beta chains presented below share a single source sample, sequenced in a study of early T cells in non-severe SARS-CoV-2 infection. Via MiXCR, TCRdb re-called the 5' RACE reads, giving one row per CDR3 protein. The sample lists roughly 70,000 distinct CDR3 sequences; around 12% were seen once. Source material: whole blood. The receptors were gathered from an adult who was a healthcare worker with PCR-confirmed SARS-CoV-2 infection or an uninfected control (not recorded which).

This clonotype was counted at least ten times. V gene TRBV10-3 combines with J gene TRBJ1-4; the D gene is possibly TRBD1 (5 bases). The CDR3 consists of 15 residues. V was pared by 10 bases and J by 0 bases, with 15 bases between. Germline loops: CDR1 ENHRY, CDR2 SYGVKD. CDR3 amino acids: CATKQAPATNEKLFF. The DNA for the CDR3 is TGTGCCACCAAACAGGCCCCAGCAACTAATGAAAAACTGTTTTTT.

This clonotype was picked up a small number of times. The V gene is TRBV12-3 or TRBV12-4, the J gene TRBJ2-7; D may match TRBD1 or TRBD2 (5 bases each). The CDR3 spans 15 residues. V was trimmed by 7 bases and J by 0 bases, leaving 16 bases between them. The DNA for the CDR3 is TGTGCCAGCACCTCCGGGACGGCAGGCTCCTACGAGCAGTACTTC. Translating it yields CASTSGTAGSYEQYF.

J is TRBJ2-3 and V is TRBV5-5, with D perhaps matching TRBD2 (5 bases). The CDR3 runs 14 residues. Germline CDR1 SGHKS, CDR2 YYEKEE (reference sequence). Trimming removed 0 bases at V and 4 bases at J, with 9 bases between. This CDR3 reads CASSLGAGSDTQYF. The DNA for the CDR3 is TGTGCCAGCAGCTTGGGGGCGGGCTCAGATACGCAGTATTTT. Based on the CDR3 plus reference TRBV5-5 and TRBJ2-3, the full variable domain is DAGVTQSPTHLIKTRGQQVTLRCSPISGHKSVSWYQQVLGQGPQFIFQYYEKEERGRGNFPDRFSARQFPNYSSELNVNALLLGDSALYLCASSLGAGSDTQYFGPGTRLTVL.

The chain uses TRBV29-1 and TRBJ1-2; D remains unclear. V was trimmed by 3 bases and J by 2 bases, leaving 7 bases between them. The CDR3 totals 12 residues. Germline V gene sequence: CDR1 SQVTM, CDR2 ANQGSEA. The CDR3 protein is CSVERENYGYTF. The CDR3 DNA sequence: TGCAGCGTTGAGCGGGAAAACTATGGCTACACCTTC. Using reference TRBV29-1 and TRBJ1-2 for the parts outside the CDR3, the full variable domain is SAVISQKPSRDICQRGTSLTIQCQVDSQVTMMFWYRQQPGQSLTLIATANQGSEATYESGFVIDKFPISRPNLTFSTLTVSNMSPEDSSIYLCSVERENYGYTFGSGTRLTVV.

This clonotype was found many times. V usage is TRBV10-1 and J usage is TRBJ2-3, with D uncertain. Germline V CDR1 and CDR2: WNHNN, SYGVQD (reference sequence). There are 15 residues in the CDR3. Trimming stripped 5 bases from V and 8 bases from J, with 20 bases between. CDR3 in amino acids: CASSLLQDGTGTQYF. The CDR3 DNA sequence: TGCGCCAGCAGTCTGCTTCAAGACGGAACCGGTACGCAGTATTTT.

In its sample, this clonotype was seen many times. The chain recombines TRBV6-8 with TRBJ2-2; 14 nucleotides agree with TRBD2. With V trimmed by 7 bases and J by 2 bases, 15 bases remained unmatched. The CDR3 runs to 20 residues. Germline V gene data show CDR1 as MNHGY and CDR2 as SAAAGT. CDR3 loop: CASTLHPRTSGGINTGELFF. DNA of the CDR3: TGTGCCAGCACCCTCCACCCAAGGACTAGCGGGGGGATTAACACCGGGGAGCTGTTTTTT.

In its sample, this clonotype was seen many times. The rearrangement joins TRBV6-1 to TRBJ1-3; D not resolved. The CDR3 is 11 amino acids. V dropped 6 bases and J dropped 4 bases, with 4 bases sitting between them. Germline V CDR1 and CDR2: MNHNS, SASEGT. This CDR3 is CASRRGNTIYF. In DNA form, the CDR3 reads TGTGCCAGCAGGAGGGGAAACACCATATATTTT.

This clonotype was seen many times. J is TRBJ2-7 and V is TRBV4-3; a possible D gene is TRBD2 (6 bases). Germline CDR1 is LGHNA and CDR2 is YSLEER. The CDR3 consists of 16 residues. Trimming pared 2 bases from V and 0 bases from J, leaving 14 bases between. The CDR3 nucleotides are TGCGCCAGCAGCCAAAGCCATTTAGCGGACTCCTACGAGCAGTACTTC. This sequence encodes CASSQSHLADSYEQYF.

This clonotype came up many times. The chain links TRBV9 to TRBJ2-3; a weak D match, TRBD2 (5 bases). CDR1 and CDR2 from the germline V gene are SGDLS and YYNGEE. The CDR3 consists of 14 residues. The V and J ends lost 0 bases and 5 bases respectively, with 10 bases between them. The CDR3 region is CASSVELVGDTQYF. DNA of the CDR3: TGTGCCAGCAGCGTAGAACTAGTCGGAGATACGCAGTATTTT.

This clonotype was recorded many times. The chain has TRBV6-5 and TRBJ2-7; TRBD1 agrees at 9 bases. CDR3 size: 15 residues. Germline-derived CDR1 and CDR2 are MNHEY and SVGAGI. V was pared by 5 bases and J by 2 bases, with 7 bases of the junction left unmatched. Here the CDR3 reads CASSATGTGTYEQYF. The CDR3 DNA sequence: TGTGCCAGCAGTGCAACCGGGACAGGGACCTACGAGCAGTACTTC.